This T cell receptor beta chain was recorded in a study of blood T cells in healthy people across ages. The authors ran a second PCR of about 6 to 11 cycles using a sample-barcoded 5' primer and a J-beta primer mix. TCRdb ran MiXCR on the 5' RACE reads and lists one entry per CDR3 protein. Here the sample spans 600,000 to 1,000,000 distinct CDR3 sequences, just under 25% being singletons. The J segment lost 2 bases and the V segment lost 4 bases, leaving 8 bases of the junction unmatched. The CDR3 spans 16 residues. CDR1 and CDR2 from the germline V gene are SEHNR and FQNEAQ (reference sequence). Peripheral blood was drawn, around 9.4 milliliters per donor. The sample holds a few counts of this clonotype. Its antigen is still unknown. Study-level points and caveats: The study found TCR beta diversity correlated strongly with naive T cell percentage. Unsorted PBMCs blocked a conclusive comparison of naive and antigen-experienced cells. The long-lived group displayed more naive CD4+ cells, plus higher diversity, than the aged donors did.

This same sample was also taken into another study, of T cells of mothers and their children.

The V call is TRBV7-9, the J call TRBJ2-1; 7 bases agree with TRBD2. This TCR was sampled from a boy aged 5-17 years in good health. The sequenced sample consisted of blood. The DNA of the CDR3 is TGTGCCAGCAGCTCACTTAGCCTAGCGGCCTACAATGAGCAGTTCTTC. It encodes CASSSLSLAAYNEQFF. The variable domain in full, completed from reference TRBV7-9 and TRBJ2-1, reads DTGVSQNPRHKITKRGQNVTFRCDPISEHNRLYWYRQTLGQGPEFLTYFQNEAQLEKSRLLSDRFSAERPKGSFSTLEIQRTEQGDSAMYLCASSSLSLAAYNEQFFGPGTRLTVL.